Listed here are 25 T cell receptor beta chains from one sample, sequenced in a study of cytomegalovirus exposure and HLA in healthy donors. The PCR had 60 Vbeta and 13 Jbeta primers. Libraries were prepared by immunoSEQ multiplex PCR; TCRdb keeps only in-frame clonotypes and omits some of them. The data contain under 200,000 clones, roughly 77% of them singletons. Sequencing was carried out using PBMCs. The receptors were sampled from a woman between 35 and 50 years old in good health and CMV-seropositive.

The CDR3 spells CASCKAGNSYEQYF. CDR3 sequence (DNA): TGTGCCAGTTGTAAAGCGGGTAACTCCTACGAGCAGTACTTC. The rearrangement joins TRBV25-1 to TRBJ2-7; tentatively, D is TRBD2 (6 bases). Germline V CDR1 and CDR2: MGHDK, SYGVNS. Trimming shortened V by 9 bases and J by 0 bases, and 15 bases separated the two germline ends. The CDR3 contains 14 residues.

The V gene is TRBV19, the J gene TRBJ1-5, with TRBD1 matching over 9 bases. The V segment lost 5 bases and the J segment 3 bases; nucleotides outside the gene matches: 2. The CDR3 covers 14 residues. The germline CDR1 and CDR2 sequences are LNHDA and SQIVND (reference sequence). The CDR3 loop reads CASSGTGPNQPQHF. DNA of the CDR3: TGTGCCAGTAGTGGGACAGGGCCCAATCAGCCCCAGCATTTT.

This sequence joins TRBV19 and TRBJ1-5; D is possibly TRBD1 (5 bases). Per germline, CDR1 LNHDA and CDR2 SQIVND (reference sequence). The CDR3 is 14 residues long. The V and J ends lost 5 bases and 5 bases respectively, with 13 bases between them. The CDR3 sequence: CASSRKGVDQPQHF. CDR3 in DNA: TGTGCCAGTAGTCGAAAAGGGGTAGATCAGCCCCAGCATTTT.

The rearrangement uses TRBV27 and TRBJ2-7; D possibly corresponds to TRBD1 (6 bases). The germline CDR1 and CDR2 sequences are MNHEY and SMNVEV (reference sequence). With 7 bases removed from V and 3 bases from J, the gap between germline ends came to 13 bases. The CDR3 covers 13 residues. In DNA, the CDR3 is TGTGCCAGCAAGACAGGCAAACTCTACGAGCAGTACTTC. Its protein product is CASKTGKLYEQYF.

The chain is built from TRBV5-1 and TRBJ2-7; 10 bases fit TRBD2. The V gene end was trimmed by 7 bases and the J gene end by 4 bases; junction bases not matched to a gene: 14. The CDR3 runs 16 residues. From germline, CDR1 is SGHRS and CDR2 YFSETQ. The CDR3 DNA reads TGCGCCAGCCTAGACTTCTCCGGGACTAGCGATTACGAGCAGTACTTC. As protein: CASLDFSGTSDYEQYF.

This clone was observed a few times. V gene TRBV5-4 combines with J gene TRBJ2-7, with D maybe TRBD2 (6 bases). There are 15 residues in the CDR3. Germline CDR1 SGHNT, CDR2 YYREEE (reference sequence). Trimming stripped 4 bases from V and 2 bases from J, with 16 bases between. The CDR3 protein is CASSPNGGTTYEQYF. Written as DNA, the CDR3 is TGTGCCAGCAGCCCGAACGGGGGAACGACCTACGAGCAGTACTTC.

The chain recombines TRBV5-1 with TRBJ2-5; D ambiguous. Matching the DNA end better, TRBJ2-7 makes the J call doubtful. There are 12 residues in the CDR3. Germline V lookup: CDR1 SGHRS, CDR2 YFSETQ. Written as DNA, the CDR3 is TGCGCCAGCAGCTCCCCCACCTACGAGCAGTACTTC. Translated: CASSSPTYEQYF.

To note about this clone: Germline is not matched at one junction end, which may reflect a read error. The chain recombines TRBV7-9 with TRBJ1-5; D is ambiguous. Germline CDR1 reads SEHNR; CDR2 reads FQNEAQ (reference sequence). The CDR3 has 12 amino acids. CDR3 in amino acids: CSSSRSNQPQHF. The DNA of the CDR3 is TGTTCCAGCAGTCGTAGCAATCAGCCCCAGCATTTT.

The chain is built from TRBV5-8 and TRBJ1-1; the D is unclear. This CDR3 has 12 amino acids. CDR1 is SGHTS, CDR2 YDEGEE, per germline. V lost 7 bases and J lost 3, with 10 bases in between. DNA for the CDR3: TGTGCCAGCCTTGACGGGTACACTGAAGCTTTCTTT. Translating it yields CASLDGYTEAFF.

The CDR3 nucleotides are TGCAGCGTTAGGGCAGGGTTTACCCTGAACAATGAGCAGTTCTTC. It translates to CSVRAGFTLNNEQFF. This chain uses TRBV29-1 with TRBJ2-1; D might be TRBD1 (5 bases). The CDR3 loop spans 15 amino acids. V was pared by 5 bases and J by 5 bases, with 19 bases between. Germline V lookup: CDR1 SQVTM, CDR2 ANQGSEA.

The chain carries TRBV4-2 and TRBJ1-6; 11 nucleotides agree with TRBD1. V shed 3 bases, J shed 6 bases, and the junction held 4 bases outside the gene matches. Germline V gene data show CDR1 as LGHNA and CDR2 as YNFKEQ. The CDR3 has 16 amino acids. CDR3 amino acids: CASSHSGTGGNSPLHF. For the CDR3, the DNA is TGTGCCAGCAGCCACTCCGGGACAGGGGGTAATTCACCCCTCCACTTT.

The V call is TRBV7-9, the J call TRBJ1-2; 12 bases map to TRBD1. Trimming removed 2 bases from V and 7 bases from J; junction bases left unmatched: 2. The CDR3 is 14 amino acids. Looked up from germline, CDR1 is SEHNR and CDR2 is FQNEAQ (reference sequence). This CDR3 is CASSLSGQGAGYTF. The CDR3 nucleotides read TGTGCCAGCAGCTTATCGGGACAGGGGGCTGGCTACACCTTC.

The V gene is TRBV6-7, the J gene TRBJ1-1, with TRBD1 identical over 8 bases. TRBV6-7 is an open reading frame, and its role is uncertain. The CDR3 spans 14 residues. Trimming at V came to 6 bases and at J to 4 bases, leaving 7 bases not matched to a gene. CDR3: CASRSGGPLTEAFF. CDR3 nucleotides: TGTGCCAGCAGATCAGGGGGCCCCCTCACTGAAGCTTTCTTT.

This clone was detected once. The chain employs TRBV9 and TRBJ2-1; the match to TRBD2 covers 7 bases. The CDR3 is 15 residues long. Trimming at V came to 3 bases and at J to 15 bases, leaving 18 bases not matched to a gene. CDR1 SGDLS and CDR2 YYNGEE come from the germline V gene. The CDR3 DNA follows: TGTGCCAGCAGCGCCTCCGGAAGCGAGCGGGGATCTCTGTTCTTC. It translates to CASSASGSERGSLFF.

This clone has only one observation. The chain recombines TRBV12-5 with TRBJ2-3; TRBD1 matches at 11 bases. The germline CDR1 and CDR2 sequences are LGHNT and FRNRAP. This CDR3 region has 18 residues. The V and J ends lost 4 bases and 4 bases, in that order; junction bases with no gene match: 13. CDR3 amino acids: CASGSPLVLGQGADTQYF. CDR3 sequence (DNA): TGTGCTAGTGGTTCCCCCCTAGTTCTGGGACAGGGGGCAGATACGCAGTATTTT.

The gene calls are TRBV9 and TRBJ1-2, with D possibly matching TRBD1 (6 bases). Germline loops: CDR1 SGDLS, CDR2 YYNGEE. Trimming left V 5 bases short and J 4 bases short, with 18 bases between. The CDR3 runs 15 residues. This chain's CDR3 is CASSPYDRSPYGYTF. The CDR3 DNA reads as TGTGCCAGCAGTCCCTACGACAGGAGCCCCTATGGCTACACCTTC.

The chain joins TRBV15 to TRBJ1-1, with a weak D call TRBD1 (5 bases). Trimming took 0 bases from V and 0 from J, leaving 11 bases between them. CDR1 and CDR2 from the germline V gene are LNHNV and YYDKDF (reference sequence). The length of the CDR3 is 16 residues. The CDR3 DNA sequence: TGTGCCACCAGCAGAGAGATGTCGGGGGTGAACACTGAAGCTTTCTTT. It translates to CATSREMSGVNTEAFF.

This rearrangement joins TRBV11-2 to TRBJ2-4, with TRBD2 identical over 9 bases. The junction had 20 bases not matched to a gene; V was cut back by 4 bases and J by 7 bases. From germline, CDR1 is SGHAT and CDR2 FQNNGV. This CDR3 is 19 amino acids long. The CDR3 loop reads CASSSIGGGGRASANIQYF. DNA for the CDR3: TGTGCCAGCAGCTCCATCGGGGGGGGCGGGAGGGCCTCGGCGAACATTCAGTACTTC.

The J gene is TRBJ1-2, the V gene TRBV19; weak D call: TRBD1 (6 bases). Trimming shortened V by 1 base and J by 4 bases, and 13 bases separated the two germline ends. The CDR3 loop spans 15 amino acids. Germline-derived CDR1 and CDR2 are LNHDA and SQIVND (reference sequence). CDR3 sequence: CASSIGQGPAYGYTF. CDR3 DNA sequence: TGTGCCAGTAGTATAGGGCAGGGGCCCGCCTATGGCTACACCTTC.

The chain links TRBV7-9 to TRBJ1-1, with D hard to call. In germline, CDR1 is SEHNR, CDR2 FQNEAQ (reference sequence). The CDR3 spans 14 residues. V was cut by 2 bases and J by 0 bases, with 7 bases left in between. This chain's CDR3 is CASSLSSLNTEAFF. DNA for the CDR3: TGTGCCAGCAGCTTATCCAGTTTGAACACTGAAGCTTTCTTT.

This clone was seen a few times. In the same sample, other DNA sequences code for this CDR3. The chain recombines TRBV5-1 with TRBJ2-1, with 10 bases identical to TRBD2. Per germline, CDR1 SGHRS and CDR2 YFSETQ. The CDR3 is made up of 15 amino acids. The V segment lost 0 bases and the J segment 4 bases; nucleotides outside the gene matches: 1. Here the CDR3 reads CASSLGLAGYNEQFF. The CDR3 DNA follows: TGCGCCAGCAGCTTGGGACTAGCGGGTTACAATGAGCAGTTCTTC.

The genes are TRBV2 and TRBJ1-5; D might be TRBD1 (6 bases). With 4 bases removed from V and 3 bases from J, the gap between germline ends came to 10 bases. Germline-derived CDR1 and CDR2 are SNHLY and FYNNEI. The CDR3 length is 14 residues. The CDR3 loop reads CASSAGASNQPQHF. The CDR3 DNA sequence: TGTGCCAGCAGTGCAGGGGCTTCCAATCAGCCCCAGCATTTT. Looking up the rest from reference TRBV2 and TRBJ1-5 gives the full variable domain: EPEVTQTPSHQVTQMGQEVILRCVPISNHLYFYWYRQILGQKVEFLVSFYNNEISEKSEIFDDQFSVERPDGSNFTLKIRSTKLEDSAMYFCASSAGASNQPQHFGDGTRLSIL.

This rearrangement joins TRBV6-5 to TRBJ2-1; the D gene is possibly TRBD2 (7 bases). Trimming took 2 bases from V and 7 from J, leaving 18 bases between them. This CDR3 comprises 16 residues. Germline CDR1 is MNHEY and CDR2 is SVGAGI. In nucleotides, the CDR3 is TGTGCCAGCAGTTACGGGGCGGGGAGGGGGGTTAATGAGCAGTTCTTC. Translation gives CASSYGAGRGVNEQFF.

The gene calls are TRBV12-5 and TRBJ1-5; 9 bases fit TRBD1. J was trimmed by 0 bases and V by 8 bases; bases with no gene match: 8. The germline V gene has CDR1 LGHNT and CDR2 FRNRAP. The CDR3 covers 16 residues. The CDR3 bases are TGTGCTAGTCCACAGGGGGCCCGTTATAGCAATCAGCCCCAGCATTTT. This codes for CASPQGARYSNQPQHF.

CDR3: CASSSSGSTDTQYF. The CDR3 nucleotides read TGTGCCAGCAGCAGCAGCGGGAGCACAGATACGCAGTATTTT. V and J are TRBV4-2 and TRBJ2-3; D may be TRBD2 (6 bases). The CDR3 covers 14 residues. Germline values: CDR1 LGHNA, CDR2 YNFKEQ. With 5 bases removed from V and 0 bases from J, the gap between germline ends came to 9 bases.